What follows are 7 T cell receptor beta chains derived from one specimen sequenced in a study of human T cells and chemical hapten exposure. TCRdb reprocessed the RACE reads with MiXCR, giving one entry per CDR3 protein. This sample has over 80,000 distinct CDR3 sequences, with around 9.9% found just once. As to time point: patch test 3, about 24 weeks after DPC sensitization. Regarding treatment: therapeutic diphenylcyclopropenone sensitization with weekly scalp DPC. The sample consisted of whole blood, taken in connection with sensitization to the hapten diphenylcyclopropenone (DPC). These receptors were taken from a woman between 25 and 40 years old with alopecia areata. Some clones in this sample may be carry-over from other donors' samples.

The table lists this clonotype with many counts. The CDR3 nucleotides are TGTGCCAGTAGTATTCTCCCCGGGACTAGCGGAGAGGTCTACGAGCAGTACTTC. Protein: CASSILPGTSGEVYEQYF. The chain uses TRBV19 and TRBJ2-7; TRBD2 agrees at 11 bases. After removal of 3 bases from V and 3 bases from J, the junction contained 13 bases not matched to a gene. This CDR3 region has 18 residues. Germline V gene data show CDR1 as LNHDA and CDR2 as SQIVND (reference sequence).

This clonotype occurred many times. The chain joins TRBV6-1 to TRBJ2-7, with 8 bases fitting TRBD2. Germline V CDR1 and CDR2: MNHNS, SASEGT. The CDR3 runs to 14 residues. The ends lost 2 bases at V and 6 bases at J; junction bases unmatched: 6. DNA of the CDR3: TGTGCCAGCAGTGAAAGCGGGGGCCAAGGCGAGCAGTACGTC. This gives the protein CASSESGGQGEQYV.

This clonotype was seen a handful of times. The V call is TRBV30, the J call TRBJ1-2; TRBD1 is a possible D gene (6 bases). Looked up from germline, CDR1 is GTSNPN and CDR2 is SVGIG (reference sequence). The CDR3 totals 13 residues. V lost 5 bases to trimming and J lost 0 bases, with 10 bases between them. This CDR3 is CAWGQLANYGYTF. The DNA of the CDR3 is TGTGCCTGGGGACAGCTAGCTAACTATGGCTACACCTTC.

This clonotype was counted only a few times. V and J are TRBV12-3 or TRBV12-4 and TRBJ1-6, with 11 bases fitting TRBD1. The CDR3 extends over 17 amino acids. V trimming: 3 bases; J trimming: 7 bases; junction bases outside the gene matches: 8. The CDR3 here is CASSFAGTGGHNSPLHF. The DNA for the CDR3 is TGTGCCAGCAGTTTCGCCGGGACAGGGGGACACAATTCACCCCTCCACTTT.

The sample holds a few counts of this clonotype. This sequence joins TRBV7-2 and TRBJ2-7; unclear D gene. Trimming stripped 8 bases from V and 0 bases from J, with 11 bases between. The germline V gene has CDR1 SGHTA and CDR2 FQGNSA. This CDR3 has 13 residues. CDR3 nucleotides: TGTGCCAGCCGAAGTGGTTCCTCCTACGAGCAGTACTTC. It specifies CASRSGSSYEQYF.

This clonotype occurred a few times. The CDR3 loop reads CASSYSGSGGRDTQYF. The DNA for the CDR3 is TGTGCCAGCAGTTACTCGGGTAGCGGGGGGCGGGATACGCAGTATTTT. The V and J genes are TRBV6-6 and TRBJ2-3; TRBD2 matches at 10 bases. The CDR3 covers 16 residues. Per germline, CDR1 MNHNY and CDR2 SVGAGI (reference sequence). V shed 0 bases and J 6 bases; nucleotides not matched to a gene: 6.

This clonotype was counted at least ten times. The V gene is TRBV6-5, the J gene TRBJ2-7; D perhaps matches TRBD2 (5 bases). CDR3 length equals 15 residues. Germline values: CDR1 MNHEY, CDR2 SVGAGI. Trimming shortened V by 0 bases and J by 2 bases, and 11 bases separated the two germline ends. In nucleotides, the CDR3 is TGTGCCAGCAGTTACTCTAGGACGGGAACCTACGAGCAGTACTTC. This encodes CASSYSRTGTYEQYF.